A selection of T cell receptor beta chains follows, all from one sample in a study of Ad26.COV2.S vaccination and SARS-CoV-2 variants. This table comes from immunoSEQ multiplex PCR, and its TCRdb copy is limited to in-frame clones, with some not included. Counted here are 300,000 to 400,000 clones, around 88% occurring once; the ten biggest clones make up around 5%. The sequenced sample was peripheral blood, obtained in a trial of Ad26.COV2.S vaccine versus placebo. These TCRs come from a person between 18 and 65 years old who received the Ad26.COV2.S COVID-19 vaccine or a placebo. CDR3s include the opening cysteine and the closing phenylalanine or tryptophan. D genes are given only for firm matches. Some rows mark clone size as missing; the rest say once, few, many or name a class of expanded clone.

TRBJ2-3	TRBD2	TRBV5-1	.	TGCGCCAGCAGCCGCCGAGGACTAGCGGATAGCACAGATACGCAGTATTTT	CASSRRGLADSTDTQYF
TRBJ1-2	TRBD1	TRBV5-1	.	TGCGCCAGCAGCCTGGACAGGGCTGGCTATGGCTACACCTTC	CASSLDRAGYGYTF
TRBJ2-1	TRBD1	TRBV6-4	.	TGTGCCAGCAGCCCGGGACAGGGGGCAAGGGAGCAGTTCTTC	CASSPGQGAREQFF
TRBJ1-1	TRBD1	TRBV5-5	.	TGTGCCAGCAGCCCAGGACAGGGGGCCCGAACGACCTATATGAACACTGAAGCTTTCTTT	CASSPGQGARTTYMNTEAFF
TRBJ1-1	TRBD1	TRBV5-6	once	TGTGCCAGCAGAAAGACAGGGGGAACGAACACTGAAGCTTTCTTT	CASRKTGGTNTEAFF
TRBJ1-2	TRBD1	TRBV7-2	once	TGTGCCAGCAGCTTAAGGGCAGGACAGGCCGGGGGCTACACCTTC	CASSLRAGQAGGYTF
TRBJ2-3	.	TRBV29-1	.	TGCAGCGTAAGGACAGCTAGCACAGATACGCAGTATTTT	CSVRTASTDTQYF
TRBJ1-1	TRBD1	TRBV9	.	TGTGCCAGCAGCGTAGTGGGGACAGGCCGAATCAACACTGAAGCTTTCTTT	CASSVVGTGRINTEAFF
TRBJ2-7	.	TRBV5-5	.	TGTGCCAGCAGCCCCCAAGGGGCCCTCTCCTACGAGCAGTACTTC	CASSPQGALSYEQYF
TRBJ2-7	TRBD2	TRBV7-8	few	TGTGCCAGCAGCTTAAGGTCAGCTAGCGGAGACCCGCGGGAGCAGTACTTC	CASSLRSASGDPREQYF
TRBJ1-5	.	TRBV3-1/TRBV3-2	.	TGTGCCAGCAGCCAAGCACAGAATCAGCCCCAGCATTTT	CASSQAQNQPQHF
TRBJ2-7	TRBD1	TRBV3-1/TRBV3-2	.	TGTGCCAGCAGCCAAGGAAGACAGGGCAACGAGCAGTACTTC	CASSQGRQGNEQYF
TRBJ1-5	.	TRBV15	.	TGTGCCACCAGCAGAGATAATTGGGGGGGAAATCAGCCCCAGCATTTT	CATSRDNWGGNQPQHF
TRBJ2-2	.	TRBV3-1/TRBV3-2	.	TGTGCCAGCAGCCGGACCGGGGAGCTGTTTTTT	CASSRTGELFF
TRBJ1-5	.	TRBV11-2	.	TGTGCCAGCAGCTTAGATCCGGGGATCAATCAGCCCCAGCATTTT	CASSLDPGINQPQHF
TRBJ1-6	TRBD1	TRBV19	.	TGTGCCAGTAGTACCCCGACAGGGGCCTCCTATAATTCACCCCTCCACTTT	CASSTPTGASYNSPLHF
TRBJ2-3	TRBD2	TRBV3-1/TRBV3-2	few	TGTGCCAGCAGCCTATACCGAACTAGCGGGGGCCGGGAGACAGATACGCAGTATTTT	CASSLYRTSGGRETDTQYF
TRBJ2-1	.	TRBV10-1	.	TGCGCCAGCAGTGAGCTCCGACTCGGACACAATGAGCAGTTCTTC	CASSELRLGHNEQFF
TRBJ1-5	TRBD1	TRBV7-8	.	TGTGCCAGCAGCGTCCGACAGGGGCGCGAATTTCCCCAGCATTTT	CASSVRQGREFPQHF
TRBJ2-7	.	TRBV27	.	TGTGCCAGCAGTTTAGAGCAGAGCTACGAGCAGTACTTC	CASSLEQSYEQYF
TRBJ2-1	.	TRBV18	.	TGTGCCAGCTCACCACCGGCCTGGGTCTCCTACAATGAGCAGTTCTTC	CASSPPAWVSYNEQFF
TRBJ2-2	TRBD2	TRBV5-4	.	TGTGCCAGCAGCTTGACTAGCGGGAGTGGGGAGCTGTTTTTT	CASSLTSGSGELFF
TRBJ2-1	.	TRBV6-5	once	TGTGCCAGCAGTTACGACAGTAGGTACAATGAGCAGTTCTTC	CASSYDSRYNEQFF
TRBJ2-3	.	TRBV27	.	TGTGCCAGCAGTCGGACGGGGGTTCTTGCAGATACGCAGTATTTT	CASSRTGVLADTQYF
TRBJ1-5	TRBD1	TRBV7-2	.	TGTGCCAGCAGCTTAAAGGGACAGATCAATCAGCCCCAGCATTTT	CASSLKGQINQPQHF
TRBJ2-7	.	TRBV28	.	TGTGCCAGCAGTCCGCCATTGGGCGAGCAGTACTTC	CASSPPLGEQYF
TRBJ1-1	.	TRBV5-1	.	TGCGCCAGCAGCTTGGTTGGGGGCGAGGATACTGAAGCTTTCTTT	CASSLVGGEDTEAFF
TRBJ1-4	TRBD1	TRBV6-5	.	TGTGCCAGCACCTCGGACAGGGTAGAAAAACTGTTTTTT	CASTSDRVEKLFF
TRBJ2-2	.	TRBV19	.	TGTGCCAGTAGCCTACGGCAGGGTTGGACCGGGGAGCTGTTTTTT	CASSLRQGWTGELFF